What follows describes a single T cell receptor beta chain. These data are taken from a study of response to subunit inactivated influenza vaccine. The CDR3 spans 16 residues. CDR1 is DFQATT and CDR2 is SNEGSKA in the germline V gene (reference sequence). The V end was cut by 0 bases, the J end by 1 base, with 13 bases between. TCRdb reprocessed the RT-PCR reads with MiXCR, giving one entry per CDR3 protein. The sample lists some 520,000 distinct CDR3 sequences; 16% were seen once. The TCR comes from a man between 50 and 75 years old who received an inactivated influenza vaccine. The material sequenced was CD4+ T cells sorted from PBMCs, taken less than 30 months after vaccination. The chain links TRBV20-1 to TRBJ2-1; no clear D gene. CDR3 in amino acids: CSARDRKFISYNEQFF. The CDR3 DNA reads as TGCAGTGCTAGAGATCGAAAGTTTATTTCCTACAATGAGCAGTTCTTC.